Described below is a single T cell receptor beta chain sequence and its context. Antigen unknown. The data were obtained in a study of cytomegalovirus exposure and HLA in healthy donors. General study findings and limits: The listing of 150 or so TCR beta chains classed them as cytomegalovirus-associated.

Germline CDR1 reads SGHNT; CDR2 reads YYREEE (reference sequence). V dropped 4 bases and J dropped 8 bases, with 7 bases sitting between them. The CDR3 is 11 amino acids. The assay was immunoSEQ multiplex PCR, and TCRdb's table has in-frame clones only and misses some. The table records 90,000 or so clones, around 84% of them present only once. The donors were in the approximately 130-subject validation cohort; that cohort was separate from the approximately 730-subject first cohort. The TCR sequence derives from a man aged 18 to 29 in good health and CMV-seropositive. The chain links TRBV5-4 to TRBJ2-1; D remains ambiguous. Sequencing was performed on PBMCs. CDR3 residues: CASSRVDEQFF. The CDR3 DNA sequence: TGTGCCAGCAGCCGGGTGGATGAGCAGTTCTTC. The variable domain in full, with the rest retrieved from reference TRBV5-4 and TRBJ2-1, is ETGVTQSPTHLIKTRGQQVTLRCSSQSGHNTVSWYQQALGQGPQFIFQYYREEENGRGNFPPRFSGLQFPNYSSELNVNALELDDSALYLCASSRVDEQFFGPGTRLTVL.